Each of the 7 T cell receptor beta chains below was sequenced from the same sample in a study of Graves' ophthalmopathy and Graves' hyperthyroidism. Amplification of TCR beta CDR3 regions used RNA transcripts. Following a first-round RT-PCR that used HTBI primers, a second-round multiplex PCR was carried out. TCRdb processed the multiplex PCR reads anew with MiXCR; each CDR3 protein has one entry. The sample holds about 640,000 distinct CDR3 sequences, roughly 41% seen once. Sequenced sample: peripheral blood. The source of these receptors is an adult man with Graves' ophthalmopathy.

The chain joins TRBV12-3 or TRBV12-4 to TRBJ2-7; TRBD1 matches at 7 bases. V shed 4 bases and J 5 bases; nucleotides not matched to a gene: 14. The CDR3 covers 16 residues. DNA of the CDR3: TGTGCCAGCAGTTATCGGGACAGTATCCCTCAGGACGAGCAGTACTTC. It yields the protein CASSYRDSIPQDEQYF.

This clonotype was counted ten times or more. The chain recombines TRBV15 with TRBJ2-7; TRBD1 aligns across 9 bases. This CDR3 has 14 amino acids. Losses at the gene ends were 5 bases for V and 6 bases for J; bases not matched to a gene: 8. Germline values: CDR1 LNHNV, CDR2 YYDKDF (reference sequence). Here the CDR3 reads CATSLRDRVAEQYF. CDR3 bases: TGTGCCACCAGCCTCCGGGACAGGGTGGCCGAGCAGTACTTC.

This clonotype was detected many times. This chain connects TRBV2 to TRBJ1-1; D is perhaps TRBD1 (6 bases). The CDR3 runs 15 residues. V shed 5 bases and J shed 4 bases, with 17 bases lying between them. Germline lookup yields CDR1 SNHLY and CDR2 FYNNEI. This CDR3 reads CASSWVDRPGTEAFF. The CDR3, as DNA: TGTGCCAGCAGTTGGGTCGACAGGCCAGGCACTGAAGCTTTCTTT.

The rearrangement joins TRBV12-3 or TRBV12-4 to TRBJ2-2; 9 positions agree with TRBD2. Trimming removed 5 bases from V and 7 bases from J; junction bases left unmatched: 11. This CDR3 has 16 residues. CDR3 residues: CASSGLGLAYYGELFF. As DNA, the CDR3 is TGTGCCAGCAGTGGCCTAGGACTAGCGTATTACGGGGAGCTGTTTTTT.

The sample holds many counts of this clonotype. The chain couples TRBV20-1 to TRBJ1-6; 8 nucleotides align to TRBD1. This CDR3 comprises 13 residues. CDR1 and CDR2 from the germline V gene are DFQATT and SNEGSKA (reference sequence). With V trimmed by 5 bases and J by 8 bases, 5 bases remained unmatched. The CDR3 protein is CSARPGQDSPLHF. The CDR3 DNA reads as TGCAGTGCTCGGCCGGGACAGGATTCACCCCTCCACTTT.

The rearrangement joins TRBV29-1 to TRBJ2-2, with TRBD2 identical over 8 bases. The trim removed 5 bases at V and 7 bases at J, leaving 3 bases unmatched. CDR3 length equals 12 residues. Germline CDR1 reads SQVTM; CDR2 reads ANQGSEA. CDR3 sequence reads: CSVTGTSGELFF. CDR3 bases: TGCAGCGTTACCGGGACTAGCGGGGAGCTGTTTTTT.

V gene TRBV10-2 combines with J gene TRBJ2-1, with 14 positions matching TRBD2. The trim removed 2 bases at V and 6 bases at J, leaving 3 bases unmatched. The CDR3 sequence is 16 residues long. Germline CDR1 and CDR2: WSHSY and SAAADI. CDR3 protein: CASSEGLAGGTNEQFF. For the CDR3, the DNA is TGCGCCAGCAGTGAGGGACTAGCGGGGGGAACCAATGAGCAGTTCTTC.